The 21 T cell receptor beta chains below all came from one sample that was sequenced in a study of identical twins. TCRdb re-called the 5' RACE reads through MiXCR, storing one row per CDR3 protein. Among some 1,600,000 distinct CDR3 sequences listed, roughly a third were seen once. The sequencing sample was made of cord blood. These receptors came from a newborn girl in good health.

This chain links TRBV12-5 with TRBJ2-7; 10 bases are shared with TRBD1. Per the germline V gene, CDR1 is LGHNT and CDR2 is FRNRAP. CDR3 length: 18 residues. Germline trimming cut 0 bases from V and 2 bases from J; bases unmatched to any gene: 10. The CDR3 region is CASGLVRDRGLLPYEQYF. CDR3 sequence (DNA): TGTGCTAGTGGTTTGGTAAGGGACAGGGGCCTCCTCCCCTACGAGCAGTACTTC.

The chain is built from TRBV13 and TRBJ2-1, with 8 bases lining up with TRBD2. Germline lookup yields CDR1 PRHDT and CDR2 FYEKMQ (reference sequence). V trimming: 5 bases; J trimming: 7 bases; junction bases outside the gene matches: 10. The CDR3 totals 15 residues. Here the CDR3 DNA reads TGTGCCAGCAGCCCCCGGGGAGCGGGGGATAATGAGCAGTTCTTC. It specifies CASSPRGAGDNEQFF.

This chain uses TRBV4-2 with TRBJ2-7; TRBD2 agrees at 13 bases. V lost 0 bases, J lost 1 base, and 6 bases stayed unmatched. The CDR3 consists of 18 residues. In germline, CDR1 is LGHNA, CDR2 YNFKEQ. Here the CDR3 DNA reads TGTGCCAGCAGCCAAGATCAGAGGGGACTAGCGGGGTCCTACGAGCAGTACTTC. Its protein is CASSQDQRGLAGSYEQYF.

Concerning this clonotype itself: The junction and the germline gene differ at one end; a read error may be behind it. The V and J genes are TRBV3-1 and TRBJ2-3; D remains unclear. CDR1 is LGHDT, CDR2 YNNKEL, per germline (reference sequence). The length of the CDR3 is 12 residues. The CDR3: CAGSYHTDTQYF. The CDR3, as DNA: TGTGCCGGCAGCTATCACACAGATACGCAGTATTTT.

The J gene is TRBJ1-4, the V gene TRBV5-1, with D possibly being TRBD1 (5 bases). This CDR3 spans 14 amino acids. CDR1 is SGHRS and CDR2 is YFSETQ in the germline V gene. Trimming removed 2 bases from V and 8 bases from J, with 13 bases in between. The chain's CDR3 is CASSLTGKEEKLFF. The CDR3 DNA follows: TGCGCCAGCAGCTTAACAGGAAAGGAGGAAAAACTGTTTTTT.

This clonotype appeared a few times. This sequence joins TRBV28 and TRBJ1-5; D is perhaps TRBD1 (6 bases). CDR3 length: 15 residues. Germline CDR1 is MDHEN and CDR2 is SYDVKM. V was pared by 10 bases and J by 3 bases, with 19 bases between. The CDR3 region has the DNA TGTGCCACCATAGCAGGGGTCCCACACAATCAGCCCCAGCATTTT. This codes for CATIAGVPHNQPQHF. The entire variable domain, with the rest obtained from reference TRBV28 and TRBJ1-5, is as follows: DVKVTQSSRYLVKRTGEKVFLECVQDMDHENMFWYRQDPGLGLRLIYFSYDVKMKEKGDIPEGYSVSREKKERFSLILESASTNQTSMYLCATIAGVPHNQPQHFGDGTRLSIL.

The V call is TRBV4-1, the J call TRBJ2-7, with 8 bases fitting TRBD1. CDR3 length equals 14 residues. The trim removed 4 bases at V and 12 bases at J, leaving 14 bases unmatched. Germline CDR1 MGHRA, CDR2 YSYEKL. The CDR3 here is CASSRTGTVNIRYF. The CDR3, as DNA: TGCGCCAGCAGCCGGACAGGGACAGTAAACATTCGGTACTTC.

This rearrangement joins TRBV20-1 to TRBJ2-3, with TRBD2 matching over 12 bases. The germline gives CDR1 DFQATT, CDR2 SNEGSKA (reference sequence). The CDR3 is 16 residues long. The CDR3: CKLISPLAGGPDTQYF. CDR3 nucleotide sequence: TGCAAATTAATCAGTCCCCTAGCGGGGGGGCCAGATACGCAGTATTTT.

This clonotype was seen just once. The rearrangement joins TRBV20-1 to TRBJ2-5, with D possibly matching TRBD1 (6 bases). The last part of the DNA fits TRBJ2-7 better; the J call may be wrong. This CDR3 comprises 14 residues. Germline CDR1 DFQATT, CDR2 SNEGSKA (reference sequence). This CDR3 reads CSARATQGRHEQYF. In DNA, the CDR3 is TGCAGTGCTAGAGCTACACAGGGTCGACACGAGCAGTACTTC.

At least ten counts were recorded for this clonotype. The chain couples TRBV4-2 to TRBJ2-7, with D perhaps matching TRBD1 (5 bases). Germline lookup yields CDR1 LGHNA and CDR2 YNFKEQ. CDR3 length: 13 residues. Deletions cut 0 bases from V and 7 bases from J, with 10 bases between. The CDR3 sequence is CASSQDLRQEQYF. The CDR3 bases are TGTGCCAGCAGCCAAGATTTAAGACAGGAGCAGTACTTC.

The CDR3 DNA sequence: TGCGCCAGCAGCTTGGAAGGAGCGGGGGGCTCAGATACGCAGTATTTT. Its protein is CASSLEGAGGSDTQYF. V and J are TRBV5-1 and TRBJ2-3; 9 bases map to TRBD2. With V trimmed by 0 bases and J by 4 bases, 6 bases remained unmatched. The CDR3 totals 16 residues. Germline assignment: CDR1 SGHRS and CDR2 YFSETQ.

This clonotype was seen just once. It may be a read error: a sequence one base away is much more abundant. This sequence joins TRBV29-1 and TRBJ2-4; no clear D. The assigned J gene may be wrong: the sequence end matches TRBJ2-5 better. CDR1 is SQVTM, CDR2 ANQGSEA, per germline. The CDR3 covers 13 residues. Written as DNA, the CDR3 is TGCAGCGTTGTGGCGACACCAGAAGAGACCCAGTACTTC. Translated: CSVVATPEETQYF.

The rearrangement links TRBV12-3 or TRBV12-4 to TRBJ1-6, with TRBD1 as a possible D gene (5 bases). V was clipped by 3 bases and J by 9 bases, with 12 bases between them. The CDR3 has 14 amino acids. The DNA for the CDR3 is TGTGCCAGCAGTTTTGGGGGAATAGGTTCACCCCTCCACTTT. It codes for CASSFGGIGSPLHF.

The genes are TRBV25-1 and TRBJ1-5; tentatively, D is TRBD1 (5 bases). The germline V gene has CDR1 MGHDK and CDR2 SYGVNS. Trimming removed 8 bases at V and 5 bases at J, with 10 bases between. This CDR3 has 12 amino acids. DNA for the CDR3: TGTGCCAGCGCCCGGGGCGATCAGCCCCAGCATTTT. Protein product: CASARGDQPQHF.

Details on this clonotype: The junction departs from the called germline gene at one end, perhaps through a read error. The CDR3 reads CVSSLGTGAYFEQYF. The CDR3 region has the DNA TGCGTCAGCAGCTTGGGGACAGGGGCCTACTTTGAGCAGTACTTC. This rearrangement joins TRBV5-1 to TRBJ2-5; 10 bases line up with TRBD1. CDR1 SGHRS and CDR2 YFSETQ come from the germline V gene. The CDR3 has 15 amino acids.

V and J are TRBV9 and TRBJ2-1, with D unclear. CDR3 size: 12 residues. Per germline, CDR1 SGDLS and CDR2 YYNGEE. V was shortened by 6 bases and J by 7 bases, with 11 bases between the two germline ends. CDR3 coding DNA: TGTGCCAGCACAGGAAACCGAAATGAGCAGTTCTTC. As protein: CASTGNRNEQFF.

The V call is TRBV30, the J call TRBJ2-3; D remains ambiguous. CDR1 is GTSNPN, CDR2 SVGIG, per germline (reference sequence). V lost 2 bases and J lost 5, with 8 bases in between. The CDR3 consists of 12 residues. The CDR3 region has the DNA TGTGCCTGGAGTCCCCAGATAGATACGCAGTATTTT. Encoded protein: CAWSPQIDTQYF.

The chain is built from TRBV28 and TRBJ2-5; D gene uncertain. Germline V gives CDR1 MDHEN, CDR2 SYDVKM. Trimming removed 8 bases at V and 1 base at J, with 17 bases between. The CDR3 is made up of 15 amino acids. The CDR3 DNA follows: TGTGCCAGCTCTCCAGGCAGTGTCCTCCAAGAGACCCAGTACTTC. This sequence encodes CASSPGSVLQETQYF.

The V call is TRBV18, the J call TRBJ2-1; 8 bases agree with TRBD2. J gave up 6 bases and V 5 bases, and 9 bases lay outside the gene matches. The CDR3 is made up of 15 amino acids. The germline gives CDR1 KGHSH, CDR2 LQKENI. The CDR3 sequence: CASSCGGIEVNEQFF. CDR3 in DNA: TGTGCCAGCTCATGCGGGGGGATCGAGGTCAATGAGCAGTTCTTC.

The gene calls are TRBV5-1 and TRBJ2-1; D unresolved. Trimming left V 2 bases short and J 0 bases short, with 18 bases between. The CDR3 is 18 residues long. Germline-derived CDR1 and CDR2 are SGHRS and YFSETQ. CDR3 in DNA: TGCGCCAGCAGCTTCCGCGTCCTTGACTGGTACTCCTACAATGAGCAGTTCTTC. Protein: CASSFRVLDWYSYNEQFF.

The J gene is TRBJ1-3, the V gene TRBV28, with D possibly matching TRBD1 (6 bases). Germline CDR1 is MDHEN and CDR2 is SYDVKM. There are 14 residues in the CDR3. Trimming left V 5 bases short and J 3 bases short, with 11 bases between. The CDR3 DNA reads TGTGCCAGCAGTACCCCAGGGGTTGGAAACACCATATATTTT. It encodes CASSTPGVGNTIYF.